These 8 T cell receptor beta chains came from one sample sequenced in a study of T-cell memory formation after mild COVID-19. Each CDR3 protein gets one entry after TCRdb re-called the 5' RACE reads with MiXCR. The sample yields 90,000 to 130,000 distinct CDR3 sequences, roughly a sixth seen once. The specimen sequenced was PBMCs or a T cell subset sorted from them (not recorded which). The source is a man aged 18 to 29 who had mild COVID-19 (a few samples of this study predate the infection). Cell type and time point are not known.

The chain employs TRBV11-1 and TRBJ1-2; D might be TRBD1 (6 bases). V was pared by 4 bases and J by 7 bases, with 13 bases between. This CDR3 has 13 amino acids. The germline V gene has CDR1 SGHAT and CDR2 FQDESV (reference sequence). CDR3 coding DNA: TGTGCCAGCAGCTCAAGGGGGGGACGTGGCTACACCTTC. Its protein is CASSSRGGRGYTF.

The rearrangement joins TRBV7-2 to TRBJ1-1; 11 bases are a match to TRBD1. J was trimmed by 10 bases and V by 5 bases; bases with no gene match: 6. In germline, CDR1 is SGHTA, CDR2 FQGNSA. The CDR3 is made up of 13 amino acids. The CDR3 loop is CASSQDRGLTAFF. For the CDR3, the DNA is TGTGCCAGCAGCCAGGACAGGGGGCTCACAGCTTTCTTT.

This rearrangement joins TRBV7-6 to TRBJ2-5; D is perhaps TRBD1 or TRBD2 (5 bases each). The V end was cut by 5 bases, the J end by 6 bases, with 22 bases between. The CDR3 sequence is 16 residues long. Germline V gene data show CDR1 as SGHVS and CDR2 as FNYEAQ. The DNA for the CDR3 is TGTGCCAGCAGCCAGGGACCTATTCCACCCCCCCAGACCCAGTACTTC. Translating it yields CASSQGPIPPPQTQYF.

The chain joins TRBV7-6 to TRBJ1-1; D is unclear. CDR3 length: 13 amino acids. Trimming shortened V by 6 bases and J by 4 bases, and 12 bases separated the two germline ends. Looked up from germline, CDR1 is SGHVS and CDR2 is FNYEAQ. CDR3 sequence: CASSPSGSTEAFF. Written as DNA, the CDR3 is TGTGCCAGCAGTCCATCGGGGAGCACTGAAGCTTTCTTT.

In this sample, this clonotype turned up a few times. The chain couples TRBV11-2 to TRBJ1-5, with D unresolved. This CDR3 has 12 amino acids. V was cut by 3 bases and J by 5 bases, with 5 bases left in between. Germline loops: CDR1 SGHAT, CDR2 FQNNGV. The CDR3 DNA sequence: TGTGCCAGCAGCTTTATAGATCAGCCCCAGCATTTT. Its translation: CASSFIDQPQHF.

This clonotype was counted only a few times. The CDR3 loop is CASTTGRSYEQYF. For the CDR3, the DNA is TGTGCCAGTACCACGGGACGGTCCTACGAGCAGTACTTC. The chain couples TRBV7-2 to TRBJ2-7; D possibly uses TRBD1 or TRBD2 (5 bases each). This CDR3 region has 13 residues. Germline lookup yields CDR1 SGHTA and CDR2 FQGNSA. Trimming took 9 bases from V and 1 from J, leaving 13 bases between them.

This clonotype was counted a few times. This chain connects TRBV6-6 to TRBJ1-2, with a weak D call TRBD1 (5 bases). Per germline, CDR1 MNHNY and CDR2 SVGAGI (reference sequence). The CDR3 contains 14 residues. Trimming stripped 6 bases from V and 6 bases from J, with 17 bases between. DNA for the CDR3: TGTGCCAGCAGCCGACCGGGGAGGGGTGATGGCTACACCTTC. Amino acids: CASSRPGRGDGYTF.

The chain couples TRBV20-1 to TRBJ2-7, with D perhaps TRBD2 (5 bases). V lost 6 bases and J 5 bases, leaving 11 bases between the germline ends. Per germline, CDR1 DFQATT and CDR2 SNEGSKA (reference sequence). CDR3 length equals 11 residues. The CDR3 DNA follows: TGCAGTGCGAGGGTCGGGCACGAGCAGTACTTC. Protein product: CSARVGHEQYF.